The 4 T cell receptor beta chains below were found in one sample sequenced in a study of T cells in localized non-small cell lung cancer. TCRdb keeps only in-frame clones here, not all; method: immunoSEQ multiplex PCR. Here the sample spans more than 2,000 clones, 20% to 30% being singletons. The sample in question was lung tumor tissue, obtained before any cancer treatment. The source of these receptors is a woman aged 35 to 69 with stage I lung adenocarcinoma.

V usage is TRBV6-8 and J usage is TRBJ2-6, with D possibly TRBD1 on 6 matching bases. The CDR3 contains 13 residues. With 7 bases removed from V and 4 bases from J, the gap between germline ends came to 8 bases. Germline V gives CDR1 MNHGY, CDR2 SAAAGT. CDR3 nucleotide sequence: TGTGCCAGCAACAGGGACGGGGCCAACGTCCTGACTTTC. Protein: CASNRDGANVLTF.

By sample fraction, this clone is medium-sized. J is TRBJ2-1 and V is TRBV28; D is undetermined. The CDR3 contains 14 residues. V was trimmed by 2 bases and J by 5 bases, leaving 10 bases between them. Germline V CDR1 and CDR2: MDHEN, SYDVKM. CDR3 DNA sequence: TGTGCCAGCAGTTTACCTAGACGAGACAATGAGCAGTTCTTC. Amino acid sequence: CASSLPRRDNEQFF.

The table lists this clone with a count of one. J is TRBJ1-3 and V is TRBV5-1; D not certain. CDR1 and CDR2 (germline): SGHRS, YFSETQ. The CDR3 loop spans 16 amino acids. V was trimmed by 3 bases and J by 4 bases, leaving 17 bases between them. The CDR3: CASSSVGVSAGNTIYF. The CDR3 DNA is TGCGCCAGCAGCTCGGTGGGCGTATCGGCGGGAAACACCATATATTTT.

The chain links TRBV28 to TRBJ2-6, with D unclear. The CDR3 covers 19 residues. V was pared by 4 bases and J by 0 bases, with 19 bases between. From germline, CDR1 is MDHEN and CDR2 SYDVKM. The CDR3 region has the DNA TGTGCCAGCAGTTCGACGGCCAGGCTACCCTTCTCTGGGGCCAACGTCCTGACTTTC. Translating it yields CASSSTARLPFSGANVLTF. The variable domain in full, with the rest retrieved from reference TRBV28 and TRBJ2-6, is DVKVTQSSRYLVKRTGEKVFLECVQDMDHENMFWYRQDPGLGLRLIYFSYDVKMKEKGDIPEGYSVSREKKERFSLILESASTNQTSMYLCASSSTARLPFSGANVLTFGAGSRLTVL.